What follows are 21 T cell receptor beta chains derived from one specimen sequenced in a study of cytomegalovirus exposure and HLA in healthy donors. The PCR contained 60 Vbeta and 13 Jbeta primers. Method: immunoSEQ multiplex PCR; TCRdb's copy keeps in-frame clones and lacks some. The sample lists about 200,000 clones; approximately 82% were seen once. The sample comprised PBMCs. These receptors all come from a male donor in good health and CMV-seronegative.

The J gene is TRBJ2-5, the V gene TRBV13; D gene ambiguous. The end of the DNA aligns better with TRBJ2-7, so the J call may be wrong. The germline gives CDR1 PRHDT, CDR2 FYEKMQ (reference sequence). The CDR3 totals 12 residues. This CDR3 is CASSFLRSEQYF. The CDR3 DNA reads as TGTGCCAGCAGCTTCCTAAGAAGCGAGCAGTACTTC.

This chain joins TRBV19 and TRBJ2-3, with D possibly being TRBD1 (5 bases). CDR3 length: 16 residues. Per the germline V gene, CDR1 is LNHDA and CDR2 is SQIVND (reference sequence). V gave up 6 bases and J gave up 5 bases, with 21 bases separating them. As DNA, the CDR3 is TGTGCCAGTAGCCCCTCCAGGGCAGGTGAAGGAGATACGCAGTATTTT. As protein: CASSPSRAGEGDTQYF. Full variable domain (remainder filled in from reference TRBV19 and TRBJ2-3): DGGITQSPKYLFRKEGQNVTLSCEQNLNHDAMYWYRQDPGQGLRLIYYSQIVNDFQKGDIAEGYSVSREKKESFPLTVTSAQKNPTAFYLCASSPSRAGEGDTQYFGPGTRLTVL.

The chain joins TRBV27 to TRBJ2-7, with TRBD1 matching 10 bases. After removal of 5 bases from V and 6 bases from J, the junction contained 7 bases not matched to a gene. This CDR3 spans 14 amino acids. Germline CDR1 MNHEY, CDR2 SMNVEV (reference sequence). The CDR3 reads CASSLGGQGIEQYF. CDR3 in DNA: TGTGCCAGCAGTCTAGGGGGACAGGGGATCGAGCAGTACTTC.

The V call is TRBV5-4, the J call TRBJ2-3; D not certain. V dropped 0 bases and J dropped 4 bases, with 12 bases sitting between them. Germline CDR1 is SGHNT and CDR2 is YYREEE (reference sequence). The CDR3 spans 15 residues. CDR3 loop: CASSLVDTGPDTQYF. For the CDR3, the DNA is TGTGCCAGCAGCTTGGTAGACACCGGCCCAGATACGCAGTATTTT. Full variable domain (outside the CDR3, taken from reference TRBV5-4 and TRBJ2-3): ETGVTQSPTHLIKTRGQQVTLRCSSQSGHNTVSWYQQALGQGPQFIFQYYREEENGRGNFPPRFSGLQFPNYSSELNVNALELDDSALYLCASSLVDTGPDTQYFGPGTRLTVL.

This clone was counted a few times. The rearrangement links TRBV6-1 to TRBJ2-1; 7 bases agree with TRBD2. CDR1 MNHNS and CDR2 SASEGT come from the germline V gene. The CDR3 is made up of 16 amino acids. Germline trimming cut 1 base from V and 4 bases from J; bases unmatched to any gene: 7. The CDR3 is CASSEGETSPYNEQFF. The CDR3 coding sequence is TGTGCCAGCAGTGAAGGAGAGACTAGCCCTTACAATGAGCAGTTCTTC.

V gene TRBV19 combines with J gene TRBJ1-3; unclear D gene. The CDR3 is 13 residues long. Germline V gene data show CDR1 as LNHDA and CDR2 as SQIVND (reference sequence). V was shortened by 4 bases and J by 2 bases, with 6 bases between the two germline ends. The CDR3 protein is CASSSTPGNTIYF. DNA of the CDR3: TGTGCCAGTAGTAGTACACCTGGAAACACCATATATTTT.

This chain links TRBV5-6 with TRBJ2-7; D is uncertain. Germline loops: CDR1 SGHDT, CDR2 YYEEEE. This CDR3 region has 14 residues. V lost 0 bases, J lost 0 bases, and 7 bases lay in between. The CDR3 sequence: CASSLGSVSYEQYF. In DNA, the CDR3 is TGTGCCAGCAGCTTGGGATCGGTCTCCTACGAGCAGTACTTC.

Here the CDR3 reads CASSSTRTGSSYEQYF. The CDR3 bases are TGCGCCAGCAGCTCAACCCGGACGGGGAGCTCCTACGAGCAGTACTTC. The chain joins TRBV5-1 to TRBJ2-7; D might be TRBD2 (5 bases). The V gene's germline CDR1 is SGHRS and CDR2 YFSETQ. The length of the CDR3 is 16 residues. V was pared by 3 bases and J by 0 bases, with 16 bases between. Supplemented by reference TRBV5-1 and TRBJ2-7, the full variable domain reads KAGVTQTPRYLIKTRGQQVTLSCSPISGHRSVSWYQQTPGQGLQFLFEYFSETQRNKGNFPGRFSGRQFSNSRSEMNVSTLELGDSALYLCASSSTRTGSSYEQYFGPGTRLTVT.

This chain connects TRBV7-3 to TRBJ2-2, with 8 positions matching TRBD2. This CDR3 comprises 15 residues. Looked up from germline, CDR1 is SGHTA and CDR2 is FQGTGA. Trimming took 5 bases from V and 6 from J; bases not matched to a gene: 8. The CDR3 is CASSLPGLVPGELFF. CDR3 bases: TGTGCCAGCAGCCTCCCGGGACTAGTGCCCGGGGAGCTGTTTTTT. Looking up the rest from reference TRBV7-3 and TRBJ2-2 gives the full variable domain: GAGVSQTPSNKVTEKGKYVELRCDPISGHTALYWYRQSLGQGPEFLIYFQGTGAADDSGLPNDRFFAVRPEGSVSTLKIQRTERGDSAVYLCASSLPGLVPGELFFGEGSRLTVL.

This clone was found a few times. The J gene is TRBJ1-1, the V gene TRBV4-1, with a possible D match to TRBD1 (5 bases). Germline values: CDR1 MGHRA, CDR2 YSYEKL. The CDR3 sequence is 14 residues long. The V end lost 4 bases, the J end lost 4 bases, and 13 bases lay between the germline ends. CDR3 region: CASSPPGGSTEAFF. The CDR3 DNA sequence: TGCGCCAGCAGCCCCCCGGGGGGGAGCACTGAAGCTTTCTTT.

This sequence joins TRBV9 and TRBJ2-5; possible D gene TRBD2, 5 bases. There are 14 residues in the CDR3. The ends were cut back, 4 bases at V and 4 bases at J, with 14 bases in the middle. Germline values: CDR1 SGDLS, CDR2 YYNGEE. In DNA, the CDR3 is TGTGCCAGCAGCCCAAGCGCGGGTAGAGAGACCCAGTACTTC. It is translated as CASSPSAGRETQYF. Variable domain in full (rest from reference TRBV9 and TRBJ2-5): DSGVTQTPKHLITATGQRVTLRCSPRSGDLSVYWYQQSLDQGLQFLIQYYNGEERAKGNILERFSAQQFPDLHSELNLSSLELGDSALYFCASSPSAGRETQYFGPGTRLLVL.

The J gene is TRBJ2-2, the V gene TRBV28, with unresolved D. This CDR3 region has 14 residues. The V end lost 3 bases, the J end lost 4 bases, and 9 bases lay between the germline ends. Germline CDR1 and CDR2: MDHEN and SYDVKM. For the CDR3, the DNA is TGTGCCAGCAGTTTCTTCGCGGTCACCGGGGAGCTGTTTTTT. Protein sequence: CASSFFAVTGELFF.

This clone came up a few times. One end of the junction does not line up with germline, which may come from a read error. V and J are TRBV7-3 and TRBJ1-1, with no clear D. Germline CDR1 SGHTA, CDR2 FQGTGA. The CDR3 length is 14 residues. In DNA, the CDR3 is TGTGCCAGCAGCGTAACTCAGGATGCGACTGAAGCTTTCTTT. Translating it yields CASSVTQDATEAFF.

The chain couples TRBV6-6 to TRBJ2-1; D is ambiguous. The CDR3 contains 14 residues. V dropped 7 bases and J dropped 1 base, with 11 bases sitting between them. The V gene's germline CDR1 is MNHNY and CDR2 SVGAGI (reference sequence). DNA of the CDR3: TGTGCCAGCACGTCAACTGGTTCCTACAATGAGCAGTTCTTC. Its protein is CASTSTGSYNEQFF.

The V and J genes are TRBV7-9 and TRBJ2-1; D remains ambiguous. Trimming removed 1 base from V and 1 base from J, with 5 bases in between. Germline CDR1 reads SEHNR; CDR2 reads FQNEAQ (reference sequence). This CDR3 comprises 14 residues. The CDR3 nucleotides are TGTGCCAGCAGCTTAGGGGCTTCCTACAATGAGCAGTTCTTC. Its translation: CASSLGASYNEQFF.

The chain employs TRBV6-5 and TRBJ1-2, with 7 bases aligning to TRBD1. Germline trimming cut 6 bases from V and 1 base from J; bases unmatched to any gene: 8. In germline, CDR1 is MNHEY, CDR2 SVGAGI. This CDR3 comprises 15 residues. The CDR3, as DNA: TGTGCCAGCAGCCACAGGGGATCAGATAACTATGGCTACACCTTC. This encodes CASSHRGSDNYGYTF.

The V and J genes are TRBV7-3 and TRBJ1-1; the match to TRBD1 covers 8 bases. The CDR3 extends over 15 amino acids. Unmatched junction bases numbered 9, after V lost 4 bases and J lost 5 bases. CDR1 is SGHTA, CDR2 FQGTGA, per germline. The CDR3 reads CASSSLTGVGTEAFF. CDR3 nucleotide sequence: TGTGCCAGCAGCTCCCTGACAGGGGTTGGGACTGAAGCTTTCTTT.

The chain is built from TRBV5-4 and TRBJ1-2; 8 bases line up with TRBD1. J was trimmed by 3 bases and V by 4 bases; bases with no gene match: 2. The CDR3 covers 13 residues. Germline V gene lookup returns CDR1 SGHNT and CDR2 YYREEE (reference sequence). In DNA, the CDR3 is TGTGCCAGCAGCGCGGACAGGGACTATGGCTACACCTTC. Translated: CASSADRDYGYTF.

V usage is TRBV4-2 and J usage is TRBJ2-1, with D possibly matching TRBD2 (6 bases). CDR3 length: 16 amino acids. V lost 1 base, J lost 5 bases, and 15 bases lay in between. CDR1 LGHNA and CDR2 YNFKEQ come from the germline V gene. The CDR3 here is CASSQVPGVVDNEQFF. CDR3 DNA sequence: TGTGCCAGCAGCCAAGTTCCGGGAGTTGTGGACAATGAGCAGTTCTTC.

The chain couples TRBV5-1 to TRBJ2-2, with 8 bases fitting TRBD2. This CDR3 has 17 amino acids. Germline V gene data show CDR1 as SGHRS and CDR2 as YFSETQ. The V and J ends lost 0 bases and 2 bases, in that order; junction bases with no gene match: 6. The CDR3 sequence: CASSLEGTSGNTGELFF. The CDR3 nucleotides read TGCGCCAGCAGCTTGGAAGGGACTAGTGGAAACACCGGGGAGCTGTTTTTT.

The rearrangement links TRBV5-1 to TRBJ2-7; D perhaps matches TRBD2 (5 bases). V was clipped by 6 bases and J by 2 bases, with 15 bases between them. Germline CDR1 and CDR2: SGHRS and YFSETQ. CDR3 length: 14 residues. CDR3 loop: CASMDLDKAYEQYF. Written as DNA, the CDR3 is TGCGCCAGCATGGACTTGGATAAAGCCTACGAGCAGTACTTC.